The text below deals with one TCR beta chain. Its antigen is still unknown. Base qualities are not recorded, but no much larger clone differs from it by a single base. The same CDR3 can be traced to other DNA sequences in this sample. This sample is drawn from a study of T cell responses to AZD1222 COVID-19 vaccine listed by TCRdb under 2021. With respect to the entire study: TCR sequencing was performed for approximately 240 trial participants, of whom some 200 were given two doses of AZD1222 and 26 were given two doses of MenACWY control vaccine. Trial participants were enrolled into age subgroups of 18-55, 56-69 and 70-plus years, which contained 148, 28 and 57 TCR-sequenced participants, respectively.

Read against the paper, the sample's time point label means: about 28 days (+/-7) after the second vaccine dose. AZD1222 recipients whose second dose came at about 4 weeks and those whose second dose came at about 12 weeks were combined into one group, since spike-specific TCR depth and breadth did not differ between the two schedules. Vaccinee samples were obtained from the UK trials COV001 and COV002, which included a single-blind randomized controlled phase 2/3 trial of AZD1222 (ChAdOx1 nCoV-19) in healthy adults. For TCRbeta chain sequencing, PBMC samples from trial participants were taken at day 0 and at day 28 after the second dose. Beyond this particular receptor, the publication reports: Spike-specific TCR breadth and depth rose significantly after two AZD1222 doses compared with day 0 and with MenACWY recipients. The whole spike protein was spanned by vaccine-associated CD4 TCRs, and dominant responses were seen in regions 160-218 and 743-854. Conclusions about previously exposed vaccinees are limited because only five to seven AZD1222 recipients were SARS-CoV-2 seropositive at baseline. Most participants were white British and females outnumbered males, and the authors suggested that clonal diversity may have been underestimated. The 56-69-year group was small, and its depth increase did not reach significance, likely because of low power. Nearly half of unique spike-specific TCRs reportedly recognized epitopes outside regions mutated in the B.1.351 and B.1.1.7 variants. Because no samples from the day 14 peak response were available, repertoires could be characterized only after the peak T cell response.

The CDR3 regions of human TCRbeta chains were analyzed by immunosequencing. The original methods were these. Repertoire TCRs were matched against a reference library of SARS-CoV-2-specific TCRs generated with the MIRA antigen-specificity platform. Breadth was defined as the fraction of unique TCRs that were SARS-CoV-2-associated. Depth was defined as the fraction of total T cells that were SARS-CoV-2-associated. Using the MIRA data, every spike-specific TCR was mapped to the spike region that the TCR reacted to and assigned to either a CD4 or a CD8 class. Log10-transformed breadth and depth values were compared by one-way ANOVA with Sidak's multiple comparisons tests. Imported from immuneACCESS, the table was reduced by TCRdb to in-frame sequences with V and J called. These copies leave out some clones; in studies compared against another copy, an unresolved V gene accounts for under half, and the cause of the remainder is not known. V and J calls and clone size are copied from that table; D and trimming were computed from the DNA. In this sample the table shows approximately 74,000 clones, 70% to 90% of which occur a single time. Roughly 1.2% of the sample lies in the top ten.

The specimen comprised peripheral blood, sampled 28 days after the second AZD1222 dose. The TCR comes from an adult who received the AZD1222 COVID-19 vaccine.

CDR3 sequence: CASSPQGGQPQHF. The DNA sequence is given as TGTGCCAGCAGCCCCCAGGGGGGTCAGCCCCAGCATTTT. The V and J genes are TRBV7-3 and TRBJ1-5, and 7 junction bases match TRBD1. V ends up 5 bases short and J 6 bases short, with an unmatched junction base count of 4. Including the terminal cysteine and phenylalanine, the CDR3 comprises 13 residues. Of the read, only the CDR3 DNA is kept; its 39 bases are in frame from base 1. CDR1 SGHTA and CDR2 FQGTGA were looked up in the germline V gene.